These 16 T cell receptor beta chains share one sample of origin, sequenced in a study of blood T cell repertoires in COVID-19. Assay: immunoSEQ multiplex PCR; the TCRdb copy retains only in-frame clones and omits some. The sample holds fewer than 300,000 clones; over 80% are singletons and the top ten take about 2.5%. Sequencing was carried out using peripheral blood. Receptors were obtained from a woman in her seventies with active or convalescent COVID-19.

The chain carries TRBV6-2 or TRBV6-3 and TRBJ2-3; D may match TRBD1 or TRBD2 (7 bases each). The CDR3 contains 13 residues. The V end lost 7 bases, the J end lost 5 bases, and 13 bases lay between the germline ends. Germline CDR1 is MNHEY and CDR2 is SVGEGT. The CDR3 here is CASNPGGGDTQYF. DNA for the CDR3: TGTGCCAGCAACCCAGGGGGGGGAGATACGCAGTATTTT.

This chain's CDR3 is CASGPLAGGLYNEQFF. The CDR3 nucleotides read TGTGCTAGTGGTCCCCTGGCGGGGGGCCTTTACAATGAGCAGTTCTTC. V gene TRBV12-5 combines with J gene TRBJ2-1; 8 bases are shared with TRBD2. The CDR3 length is 16 residues. V lost 5 bases, J lost 4 bases, and 10 bases stayed unmatched. Looked up from germline, CDR1 is LGHNT and CDR2 is FRNRAP.

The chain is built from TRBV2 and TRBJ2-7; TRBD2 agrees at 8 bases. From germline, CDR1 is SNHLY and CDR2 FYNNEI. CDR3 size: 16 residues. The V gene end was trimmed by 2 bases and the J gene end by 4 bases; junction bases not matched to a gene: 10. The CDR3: CASSENPGGFGYEQYF. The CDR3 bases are TGTGCCAGCAGTGAAAACCCGGGAGGGTTCGGGTACGAGCAGTACTTC.

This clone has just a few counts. The CDR3 bases are TGCGCCAGCAGCACTTCGACAGGGACGGAATCACCCCTCCACTTT. This codes for CASSTSTGTESPLHF. The J gene is TRBJ1-6, the V gene TRBV5-1; 7 nucleotides line up with TRBD1. Germline lookup yields CDR1 SGHRS and CDR2 YFSETQ. The CDR3 totals 15 residues. The junction had 11 bases not matched to a gene; V was cut back by 4 bases and J by 10 bases.

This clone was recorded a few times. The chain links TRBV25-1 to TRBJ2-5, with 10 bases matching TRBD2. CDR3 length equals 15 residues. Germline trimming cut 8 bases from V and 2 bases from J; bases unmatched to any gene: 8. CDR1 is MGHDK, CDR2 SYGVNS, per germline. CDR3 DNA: TGTGCCAGCGGTGGGACTAGCGAAACTCAAGAGACCCAGTACTTC. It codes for CASGGTSETQETQYF.

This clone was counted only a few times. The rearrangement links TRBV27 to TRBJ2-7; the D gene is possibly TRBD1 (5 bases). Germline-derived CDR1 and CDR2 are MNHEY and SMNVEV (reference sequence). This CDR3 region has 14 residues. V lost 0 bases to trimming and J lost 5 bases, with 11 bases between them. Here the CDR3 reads CASSLSGRVHEQYF. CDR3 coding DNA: TGTGCCAGCAGTTTATCAGGCAGGGTCCACGAGCAGTACTTC.

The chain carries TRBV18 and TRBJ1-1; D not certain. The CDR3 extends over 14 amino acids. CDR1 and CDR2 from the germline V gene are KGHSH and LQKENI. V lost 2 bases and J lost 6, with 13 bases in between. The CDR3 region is CASSPSATPAEAFF. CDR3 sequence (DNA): TGTGCCAGCTCACCATCCGCCACACCCGCTGAAGCTTTCTTT.

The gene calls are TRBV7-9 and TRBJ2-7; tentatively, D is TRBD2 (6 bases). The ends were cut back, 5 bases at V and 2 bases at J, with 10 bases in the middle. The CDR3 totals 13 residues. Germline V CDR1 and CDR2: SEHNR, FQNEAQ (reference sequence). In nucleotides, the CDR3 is TGTGCCAGCAGCCTGGAGGGTCCCTACGAGCAGTACTTC. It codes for CASSLEGPYEQYF.

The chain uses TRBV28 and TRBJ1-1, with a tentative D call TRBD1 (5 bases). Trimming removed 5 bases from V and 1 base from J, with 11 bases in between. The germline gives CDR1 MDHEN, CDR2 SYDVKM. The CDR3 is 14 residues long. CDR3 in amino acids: CASSGGGANTEAFF. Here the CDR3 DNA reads TGTGCCAGCAGTGGAGGAGGGGCGAACACTGAAGCTTTCTTT.

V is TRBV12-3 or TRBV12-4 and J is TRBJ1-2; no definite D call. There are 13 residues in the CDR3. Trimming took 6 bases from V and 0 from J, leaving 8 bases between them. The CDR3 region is CASRGLANYGYTF. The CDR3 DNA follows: TGTGCCAGCAGGGGTCTAGCTAACTATGGCTACACCTTC.

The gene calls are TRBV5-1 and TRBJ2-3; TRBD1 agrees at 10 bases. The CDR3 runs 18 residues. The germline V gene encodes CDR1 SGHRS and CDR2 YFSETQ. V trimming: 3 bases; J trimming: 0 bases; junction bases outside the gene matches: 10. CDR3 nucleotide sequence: TGCGCCAGCAGCTCCGGGACAGGGGCATTTTCTAGCACAGATACGCAGTATTTT. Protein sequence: CASSSGTGAFSSTDTQYF.

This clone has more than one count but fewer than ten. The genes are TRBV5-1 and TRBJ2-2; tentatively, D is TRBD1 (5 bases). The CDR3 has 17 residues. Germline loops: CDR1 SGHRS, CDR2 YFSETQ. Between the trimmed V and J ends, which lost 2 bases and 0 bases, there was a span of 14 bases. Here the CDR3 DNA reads TGCGCCAGCAGCTTCGGACCAAGACAGACGAACACCGGGGAGCTGTTTTTT. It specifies CASSFGPRQTNTGELFF.

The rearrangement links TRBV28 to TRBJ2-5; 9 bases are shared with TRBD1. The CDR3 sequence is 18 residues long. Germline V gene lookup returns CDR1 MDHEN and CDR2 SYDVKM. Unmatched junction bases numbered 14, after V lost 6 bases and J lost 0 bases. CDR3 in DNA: TGTGCCAGCAGCTCTGGACAGGGGAGTTCCTTTTACCAAGAGACCCAGTACTTC. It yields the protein CASSSGQGSSFYQETQYF.

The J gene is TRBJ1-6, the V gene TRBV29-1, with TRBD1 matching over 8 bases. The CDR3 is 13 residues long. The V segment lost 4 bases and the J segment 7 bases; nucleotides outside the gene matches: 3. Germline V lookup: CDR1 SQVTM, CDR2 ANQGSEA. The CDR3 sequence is CSVADRGNSPLHF. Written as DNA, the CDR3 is TGCAGCGTTGCTGACAGGGGCAATTCACCCCTCCACTTT.

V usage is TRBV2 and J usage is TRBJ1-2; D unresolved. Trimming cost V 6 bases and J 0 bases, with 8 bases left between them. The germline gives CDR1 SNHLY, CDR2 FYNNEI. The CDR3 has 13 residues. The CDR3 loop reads CASSAGTNYGYTF. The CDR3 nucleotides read TGTGCCAGCAGCGCCGGGACTAACTATGGCTACACCTTC.

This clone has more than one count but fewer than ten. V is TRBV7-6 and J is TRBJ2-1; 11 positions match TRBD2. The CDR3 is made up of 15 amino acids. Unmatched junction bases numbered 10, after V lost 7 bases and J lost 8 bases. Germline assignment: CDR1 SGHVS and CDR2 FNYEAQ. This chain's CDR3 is CASTQPTSGSHEQFF. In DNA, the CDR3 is TGTGCCAGCACCCAACCCACTAGCGGGAGCCATGAGCAGTTCTTC.